The source of this T cell receptor (beta chain) is a study of neurological immune-mediated disorders. In this sample, this clonotype turned up many times. Antigen unknown. Preparation of the unsorted libraries drew on 2 million PBMCs stored at -80 C. General study points: Phylogenetically, 18 of 34 multiple sclerosis patients' repertoires fell into one related-CDR3 cluster, a possible signature.

The CDR3 length is 15 residues. V lost 0 bases, J lost 0 bases, and 9 bases lay in between. Germline assignment: CDR1 SGHRS and CDR2 YFSETQ. cDNA synthesis was performed by 5'RACE with 10-nucleotide random UMIs. Sequencing runs each generated in excess of 180 million TCR-beta sequences derived from 15-18 subjects. One entry per CDR3 protein results from TCRdb running MiXCR on the 5' RACE reads. The table has approximately 65,000 distinct CDR3 sequences, approximately 5.1% seen once. The sequence was obtained from a human donor with multiple sclerosis. The donor label of this sample is uncertain. This rearrangement joins TRBV5-1 to TRBJ1-1; D is unresolved. The sample taken for sequencing was PBMCs. The CDR3 sequence is CASSLGPQLNTEAFF. CDR3 in DNA: TGCGCCAGCAGCTTGGGGCCCCAACTGAACACTGAAGCTTTCTTT. Complete variable domain (other parts from reference TRBV5-1 and TRBJ1-1): KAGVTQTPRYLIKTRGQQVTLSCSPISGHRSVSWYQQTPGQGLQFLFEYFSETQRNKGNFPGRFSGRQFSNSRSEMNVSTLELGDSALYLCASSLGPQLNTEAFFGQGTRLTVV.